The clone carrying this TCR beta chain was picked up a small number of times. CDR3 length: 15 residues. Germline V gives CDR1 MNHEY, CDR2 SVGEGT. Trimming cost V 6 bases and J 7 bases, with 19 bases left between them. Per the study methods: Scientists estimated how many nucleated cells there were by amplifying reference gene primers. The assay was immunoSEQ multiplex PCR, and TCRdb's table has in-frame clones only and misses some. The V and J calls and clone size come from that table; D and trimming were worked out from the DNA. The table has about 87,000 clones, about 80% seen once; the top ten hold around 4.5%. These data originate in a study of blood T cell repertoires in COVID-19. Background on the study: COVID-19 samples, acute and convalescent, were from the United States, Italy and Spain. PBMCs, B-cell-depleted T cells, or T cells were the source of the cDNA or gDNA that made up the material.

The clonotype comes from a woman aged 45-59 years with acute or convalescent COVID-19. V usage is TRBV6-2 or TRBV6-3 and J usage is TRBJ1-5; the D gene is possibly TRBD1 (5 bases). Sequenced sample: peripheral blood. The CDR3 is CASSRTQGVVQPQHF. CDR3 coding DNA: TGTGCCAGCAGCCGAACCCAGGGTGTTGTGCAGCCCCAGCATTTT.